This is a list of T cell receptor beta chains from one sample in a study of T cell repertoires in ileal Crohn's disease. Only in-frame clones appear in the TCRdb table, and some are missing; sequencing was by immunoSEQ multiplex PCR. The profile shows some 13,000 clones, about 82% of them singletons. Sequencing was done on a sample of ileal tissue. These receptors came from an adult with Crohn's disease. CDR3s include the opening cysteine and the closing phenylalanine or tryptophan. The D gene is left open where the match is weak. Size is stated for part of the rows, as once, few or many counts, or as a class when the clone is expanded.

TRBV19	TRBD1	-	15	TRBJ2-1	TGTGCCATTAAAACATGGGACAGGTCCAATAATGAGCAGTTCTTC	CAIKTWDRSNNEQFF
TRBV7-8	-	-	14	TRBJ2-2	TGTGCCAGCAGCTCTCAGGGGAACACCGGGGAGCTGTTTTTT	CASSSQGNTGELFF
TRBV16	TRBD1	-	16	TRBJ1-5	TGTGCCAGCAGCAAGGGACAGGGGGTGGGAAATCAGCCCCAGCATTTT	CASSKGQGVGNQPQHF
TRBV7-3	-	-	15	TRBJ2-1	TGTGCCAGCAGCTTATCCGACAGCTCCTACAATGAGCAGTTCTTC	CASSLSDSSYNEQFF
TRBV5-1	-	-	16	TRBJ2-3	TGCGCCAGCAGCTCCGAGGGGGACATAGGCACAGATACGCAGTATTTT	CASSSEGDIGTDTQYF
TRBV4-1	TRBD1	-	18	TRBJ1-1	TGCGCCAGCAGCCAGATGACCGGGACAGGGGGCAGGGACACTGAAGCTTTCTTT	CASSQMTGTGGRDTEAFF
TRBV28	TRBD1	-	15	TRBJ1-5	TGTGCCAGCAATACAGGGGGTTCGCGGAATCAGCCCCAGCATTTT	CASNTGGSRNQPQHF
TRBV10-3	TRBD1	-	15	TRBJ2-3	TGTGCCATCAGATTGACAGGGTCCGAGACAGATACGCAGTATTTT	CAIRLTGSETDTQYF
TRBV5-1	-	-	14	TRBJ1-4	TGCGCCAGCAGCTTGGGGGGGGGTGAAGAAAAACTGTTTTTT	CASSLGGGEEKLFF
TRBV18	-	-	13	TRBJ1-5	TGTGCCAGCTCGGTCGGAGGCAATCAGCCCCAGCATTTT	CASSVGGNQPQHF
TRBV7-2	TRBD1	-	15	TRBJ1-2	TGTGCCAGCAGCTTGCTACAGGGGGCTAACTATGGCTACACCTTC	CASSLLQGANYGYTF
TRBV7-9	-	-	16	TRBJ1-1	TGTGCCAGCAGACACCGGCAGGGGACAAGCGGCACTGAAGCTTTCTTT	CASRHRQGTSGTEAFF
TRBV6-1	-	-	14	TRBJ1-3	TGTGCCAGCATCCTTGAAGGGAGTGGAAACACCATATATTTT	CASILEGSGNTIYF
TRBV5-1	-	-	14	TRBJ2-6	TGCGCCAGCAGCTTTATAACAGGTGACAACGTCCTGACTTTC	CASSFITGDNVLTF
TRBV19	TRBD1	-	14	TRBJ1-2	TGTGCCAGTAGTCCCCAGGGACAGGGGATAGGCTACACCTTC	CASSPQGQGIGYTF
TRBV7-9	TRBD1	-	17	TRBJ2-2	TGTGCCAGCAGCCTAGGGACAGGGCCTCCCGGCACCGGGGAGCTGTTTTTT	CASSLGTGPPGTGELFF
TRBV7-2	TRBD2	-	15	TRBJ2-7	TGTGCCAGCGGATGGACTAGCGGGAGGGGTGGCGAGCAGTACTTC	CASGWTSGRGGEQYF
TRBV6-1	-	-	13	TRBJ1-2	TGTGCCACCAAACGGACAGCTAACTATGGCTACACCTTC	CATKRTANYGYTF
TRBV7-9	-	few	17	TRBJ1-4	TGTGCCAGCAGAGATTTCCCCTCGACAGTATCTAATGAAAAACTGTTTTTT	CASRDFPSTVSNEKLFF
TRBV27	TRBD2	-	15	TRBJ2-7	TGTGCCAGCAGTCAATCACTAGCGGGAAGTCACGAGCAGTACTTC	CASSQSLAGSHEQYF
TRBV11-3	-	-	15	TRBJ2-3	TGTGCCAGCAGCCTTGGACGGACTAGCACAGATACGCAGTATTTT	CASSLGRTSTDTQYF
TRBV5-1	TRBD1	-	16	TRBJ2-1	TGCGCCAGCAGCCTCCCCGCCGGGACAGGATTCAATGAGCAGTTCTTC	CASSLPAGTGFNEQFF
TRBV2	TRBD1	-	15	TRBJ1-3	TGTGCCAGCAGCCTGTCAGGGGGCGATGGAAACACCATATATTTT	CASSLSGGDGNTIYF
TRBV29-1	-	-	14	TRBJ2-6	TGCAGCGTTCGGGGAAGCTCTGGGGCCAACGTCCTGACTTTC	CSVRGSSGANVLTF
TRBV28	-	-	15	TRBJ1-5	TGTGCCAGCAGTCTGTGGAGGGCCCCCAATCAGCCCCAGCATTTT	CASSLWRAPNQPQHF